This record concerns one T cell receptor beta chain sequence. The CDR3 has 17 amino acids. The entry originates in a study of blood T cell repertoires in COVID-19. Study in general: PBMCs, B-cell-depleted T cells, or T cells provided the cDNA or gDNA that made up the material.

Original processing notes: Amplifying reference gene primers gave estimates of nucleated cell counts. The table came from immunoSEQ multiplex PCR; TCRdb's copy has only in-frame clones and leaves some out. V and J calls and clone size are copied from that table; D and trimming were computed from the DNA. The sample lists roughly 150,000 clones, around 80% seen once, with roughly 9% in the top ten. The chain couples TRBV12-1 to TRBJ1-5. TRBV12-1 is marked as a pseudogene. Specimen: peripheral blood. This TCR came from a woman older than 75 with active or convalescent COVID-19. This CDR3 reads CASSFAKDGGVNQPQHF. In nucleotides, the CDR3 is TGTGCCAGCAGCTTTGCCAAGGACGGGGGGGTCAATCAGCCCCAGCATTTT.